Included here is one T cell receptor (beta chain) sequence, with context. The sample belongs to a study of CD8 T cells in Susac syndrome. In the study overall: Clinically active disease was present in over 5 of the sequenced Susac syndrome patients. Roughly eight of these patients were in remission. The Susac syndrome patients were therapy-naive, on corticosteroids, or on intravenous immunoglobulin alone at blood draw.

Trimming stripped 7 bases from V and 6 bases from J, with 12 bases between. This CDR3 contains 12 residues. Per germline, CDR1 ENHRY and CDR2 SYGVKD. Sequencing of TCR beta was performed on blood CD8+ and CD4+ T cells. With random hexamers, 0.5 to 1 ug RNA was reverse transcribed. TCR beta CDR3 was amplified by immunoSEQ multiplex PCR. This amplification extended across 54 Vbeta and 13 Jbeta segments. Each CDR3 protein is one row after TCRdb ran MiXCR on the immunoSEQ multiplex PCR reads. Here the sample spans 150,000 to 200,000 distinct CDR3 sequences, about 96% being singletons. The specimen sequenced was CD4+ T cells from PBMCs. The J gene is TRBJ2-5, the V gene TRBV10-3; D may be TRBD1 (5 bases). This clonotype was sampled from a human donor with Susac syndrome. This CDR3 reads CAINQGGQTQYF. CDR3 in DNA: TGTGCCATCAATCAGGGTGGTCAGACCCAGTACTTC.